This T cell receptor beta chain was profiled in a study of cytomegalovirus exposure and HLA in healthy donors. General study results and limits: The tendency of first-cohort TCR clusters to co-occur in the roughly 110 validation repertoires emerged from a later analysis. It was confirmed in vitro that three of the CMV-associated chains were specific for CMV antigens.

Notes on this clone: The antigen is unknown.

Method: immunoSEQ multiplex PCR; TCRdb's copy keeps in-frame clones and lacks some. The table has 70,000 to 80,000 clones, 94% seen once. The sequence was collected from a woman aged 18-29 years in good health and CMV-seronegative. Specimen: PBMCs.

CDR3 nucleotide sequence: TGTGCCAGCAGTTTAACATCGAACACCGGGGAGCTGTTTTTT. Protein product: CASSLTSNTGELFF. The chain is built from TRBV28 and TRBJ2-2, with D unclear. This CDR3 contains 14 residues. V lost 2 bases and J 0 bases, leaving 4 bases between the germline ends. CDR1 and CDR2 from the germline V gene are MDHEN and SYDVKM.